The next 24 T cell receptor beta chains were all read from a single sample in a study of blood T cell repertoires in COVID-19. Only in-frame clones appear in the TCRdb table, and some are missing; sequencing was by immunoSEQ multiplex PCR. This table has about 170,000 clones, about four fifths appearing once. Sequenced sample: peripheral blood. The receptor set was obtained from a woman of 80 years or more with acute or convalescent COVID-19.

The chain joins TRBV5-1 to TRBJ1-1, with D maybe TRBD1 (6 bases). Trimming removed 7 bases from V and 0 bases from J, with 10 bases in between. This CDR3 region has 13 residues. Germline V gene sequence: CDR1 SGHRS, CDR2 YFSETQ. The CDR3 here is CASHGQLNTEAFF. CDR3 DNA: TGCGCCAGCCACGGACAGTTGAACACTGAAGCTTTCTTT.

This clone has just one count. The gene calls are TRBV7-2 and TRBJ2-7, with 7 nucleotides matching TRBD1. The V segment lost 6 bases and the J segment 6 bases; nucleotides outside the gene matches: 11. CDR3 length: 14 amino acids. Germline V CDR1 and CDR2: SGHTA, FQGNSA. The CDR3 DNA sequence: TGTGCCAGCAGGCCGGGACAGTGGGTTGGCGAGCAGTACTTC. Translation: CASRPGQWVGEQYF.

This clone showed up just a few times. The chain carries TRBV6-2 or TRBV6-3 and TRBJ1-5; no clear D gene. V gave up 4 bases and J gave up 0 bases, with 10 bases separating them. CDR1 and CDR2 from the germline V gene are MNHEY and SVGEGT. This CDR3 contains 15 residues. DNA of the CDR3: TGTGCCAGCAGTTCTAGACGGTATAGCAATCAGCCCCAGCATTTT. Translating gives CASSSRRYSNQPQHF.

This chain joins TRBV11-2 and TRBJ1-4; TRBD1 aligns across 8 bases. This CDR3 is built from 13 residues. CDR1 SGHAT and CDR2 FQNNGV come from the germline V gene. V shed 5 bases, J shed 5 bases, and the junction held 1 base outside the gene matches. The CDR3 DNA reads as TGTGCCAGCAGCGGGACAGGAAATGAAAAACTGTTTTTT. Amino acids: CASSGTGNEKLFF. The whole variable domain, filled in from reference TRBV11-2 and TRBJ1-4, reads EAGVAQSPRYKIIEKRQSVAFWCNPISGHATLYWYQQILGQGPKLLIQFQNNGVVDDSQLPKDRFSAERLKGVDSTLKIQPAKLEDSAVYLCASSGTGNEKLFFGSGTQLSVL.

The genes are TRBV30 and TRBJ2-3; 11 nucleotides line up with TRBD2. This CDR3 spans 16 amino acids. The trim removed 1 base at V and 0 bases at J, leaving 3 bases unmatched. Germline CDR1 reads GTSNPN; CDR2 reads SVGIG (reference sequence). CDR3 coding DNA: TGTGCCTGGAGTGGATGGACTAGCGGGAGCACAGATACGCAGTATTTT. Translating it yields CAWSGWTSGSTDTQYF.

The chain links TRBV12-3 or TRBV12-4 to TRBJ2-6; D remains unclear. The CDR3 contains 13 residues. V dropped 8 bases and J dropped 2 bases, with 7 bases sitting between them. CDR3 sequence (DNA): TGTGCCAGCGTTTCCGCTGGGGCCAACGTCCTGACTTTC. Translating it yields CASVSAGANVLTF.

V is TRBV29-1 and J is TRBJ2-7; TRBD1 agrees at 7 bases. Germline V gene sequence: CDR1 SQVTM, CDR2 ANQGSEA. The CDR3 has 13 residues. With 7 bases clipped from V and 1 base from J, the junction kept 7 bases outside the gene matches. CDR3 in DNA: TGCAGCGGAACAGGGGAAGGGTCCTACGAGCAGTACTTC. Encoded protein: CSGTGEGSYEQYF.

Written as DNA, the CDR3 is TGTGCCAGCAGTTATCGGGCCAGGGCAGATACGCAGTATTTT. Translation gives CASSYRARADTQYF. The chain joins TRBV27 to TRBJ2-3; D perhaps matches TRBD1 (5 bases). The CDR3 has 14 amino acids. With 4 bases removed from V and 4 bases from J, the gap between germline ends came to 12 bases. CDR1 and CDR2 from the germline V gene are MNHEY and SMNVEV (reference sequence).

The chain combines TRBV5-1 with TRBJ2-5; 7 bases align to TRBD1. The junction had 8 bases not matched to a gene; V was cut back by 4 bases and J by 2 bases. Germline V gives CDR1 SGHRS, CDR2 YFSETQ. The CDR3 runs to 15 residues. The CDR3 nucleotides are TGCGCCAGCAGCGCGGAACAGGGGCGTCAAGAGACCCAGTACTTC. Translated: CASSAEQGRQETQYF.

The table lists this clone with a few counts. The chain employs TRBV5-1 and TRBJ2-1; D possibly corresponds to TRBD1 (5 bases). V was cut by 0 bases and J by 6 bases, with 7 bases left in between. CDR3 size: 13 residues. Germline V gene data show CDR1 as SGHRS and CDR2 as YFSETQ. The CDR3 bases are TGCGCCAGCAGCTTGGGACAGATCAATGAGCAGTTCTTC. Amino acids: CASSLGQINEQFF.

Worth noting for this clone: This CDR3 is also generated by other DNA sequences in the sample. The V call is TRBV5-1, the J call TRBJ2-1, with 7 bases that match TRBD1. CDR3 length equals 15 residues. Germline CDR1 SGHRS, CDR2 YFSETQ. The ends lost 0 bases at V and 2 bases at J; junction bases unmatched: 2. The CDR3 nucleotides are TGCGCCAGCAGCTTGGAGGGGGCCGCCTACAATGAGCAGTTCTTC. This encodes CASSLEGAAYNEQFF.

The CDR3 sequence: CASSLRPDSYVPDTQYF. The CDR3 coding sequence is TGTGCCAGCAGCTTGAGACCGGACAGTTATGTCCCAGATACGCAGTATTTT. The chain combines TRBV5-4 with TRBJ2-3, with a weak D call TRBD1 (6 bases). Germline loops: CDR1 SGHNT, CDR2 YYREEE (reference sequence). Trimming shortened V by 1 base and J by 4 bases, and 19 bases separated the two germline ends. There are 17 residues in the CDR3.

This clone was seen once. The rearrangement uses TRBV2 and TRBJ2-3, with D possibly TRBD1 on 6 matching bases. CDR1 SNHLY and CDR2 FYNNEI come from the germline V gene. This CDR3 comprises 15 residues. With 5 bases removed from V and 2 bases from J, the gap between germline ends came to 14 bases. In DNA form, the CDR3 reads TGTGCCAGCAGTTATGGCAGGGGTTTCACAGATACGCAGTATTTT. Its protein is CASSYGRGFTDTQYF. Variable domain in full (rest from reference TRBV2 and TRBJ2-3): EPEVTQTPSHQVTQMGQEVILRCVPISNHLYFYWYRQILGQKVEFLVSFYNNEISEKSEIFDDQFSVERPDGSNFTLKIRSTKLEDSAMYFCASSYGRGFTDTQYFGPGTRLTVL.

The CDR3 DNA sequence: TGTGCCAGCACCTTGGACACTGGTTCACCCCTCCACTTT. Translating it yields CASTLDTGSPLHF. The genes are TRBV3-1 (or the pseudogene TRBV3-2) and TRBJ1-6; weak D call: TRBD1 (5 bases). CDR3 length: 13 residues. Germline V lookup: CDR1 LGHDT, CDR2 YNNKEL (reference sequence). V gave up 7 bases and J gave up 9 bases, with 13 bases separating them.

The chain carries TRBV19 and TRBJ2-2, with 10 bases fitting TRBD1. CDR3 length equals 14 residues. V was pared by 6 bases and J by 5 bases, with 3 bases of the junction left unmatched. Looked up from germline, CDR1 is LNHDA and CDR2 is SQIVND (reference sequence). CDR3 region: CASRRDRGTGELFF. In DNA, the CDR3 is TGTGCCAGTAGAAGGGACAGGGGTACCGGGGAGCTGTTTTTT.

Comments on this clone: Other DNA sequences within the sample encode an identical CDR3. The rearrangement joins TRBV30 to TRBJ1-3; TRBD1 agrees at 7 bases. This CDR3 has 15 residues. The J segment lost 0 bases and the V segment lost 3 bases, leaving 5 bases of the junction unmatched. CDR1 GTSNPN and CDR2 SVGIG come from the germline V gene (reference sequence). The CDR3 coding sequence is TGTGCCTGGAGCGCCGGACAGGTCTCTGGAAACACCATATATTTT. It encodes CAWSAGQVSGNTIYF.

The CDR3, as DNA: TGTGCCAGCAGCACCGGACACAGGAAGGATGAGCAGTTCTTC. Protein sequence: CASSTGHRKDEQFF. This sequence joins TRBV7-3 and TRBJ2-1; D might be TRBD1 (5 bases). The V gene lost 5 bases and the J gene lost 8 bases, with 16 bases spanning the gap. CDR1 SGHTA and CDR2 FQGTGA come from the germline V gene. This CDR3 comprises 14 residues. Variable domain in full (rest from reference TRBV7-3 and TRBJ2-1): GAGVSQTPSNKVTEKGKYVELRCDPISGHTALYWYRQSLGQGPEFLIYFQGTGAADDSGLPNDRFFAVRPEGSVSTLKIQRTERGDSAVYLCASSTGHRKDEQFFGPGTRLTVL.

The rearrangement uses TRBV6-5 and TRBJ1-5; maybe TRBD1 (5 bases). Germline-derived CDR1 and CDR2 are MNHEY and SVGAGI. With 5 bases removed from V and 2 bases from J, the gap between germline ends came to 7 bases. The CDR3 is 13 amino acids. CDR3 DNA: TGTGCCAGCAGTCGGGGGGGCAATCAGCCCCAGCATTTT. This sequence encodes CASSRGGNQPQHF.

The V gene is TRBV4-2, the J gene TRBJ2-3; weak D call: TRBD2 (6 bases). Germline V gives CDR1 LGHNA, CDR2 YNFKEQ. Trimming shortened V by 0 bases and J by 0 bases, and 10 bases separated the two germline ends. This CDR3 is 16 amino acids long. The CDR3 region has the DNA TGTGCCAGCAGCCAAGATTCAGGGACTAGCACAGATACGCAGTATTTT. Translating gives CASSQDSGTSTDTQYF.

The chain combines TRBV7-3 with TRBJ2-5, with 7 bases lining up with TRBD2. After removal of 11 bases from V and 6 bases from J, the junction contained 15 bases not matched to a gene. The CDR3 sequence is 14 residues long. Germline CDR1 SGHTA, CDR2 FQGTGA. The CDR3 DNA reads TGTGCCCGGGGGAGGGGCTCCTCAAGAAAGACCCAGTACTTC. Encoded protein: CARGRGSSRKTQYF.

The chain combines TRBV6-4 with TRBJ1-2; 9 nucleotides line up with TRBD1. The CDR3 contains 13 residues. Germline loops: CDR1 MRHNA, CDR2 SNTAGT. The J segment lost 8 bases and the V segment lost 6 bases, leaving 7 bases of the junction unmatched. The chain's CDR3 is CASSPDRGWGYTF. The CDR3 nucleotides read TGTGCCAGCAGCCCGGACAGGGGTTGGGGCTACACCTTC.

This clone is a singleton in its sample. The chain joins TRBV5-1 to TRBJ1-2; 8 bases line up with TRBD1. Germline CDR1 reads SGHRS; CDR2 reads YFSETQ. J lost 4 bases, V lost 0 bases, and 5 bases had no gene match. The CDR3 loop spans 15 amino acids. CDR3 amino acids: CASSLGTGTGYGYTF. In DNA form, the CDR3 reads TGCGCCAGCAGCTTGGGGACAGGGACGGGCTATGGCTACACCTTC.

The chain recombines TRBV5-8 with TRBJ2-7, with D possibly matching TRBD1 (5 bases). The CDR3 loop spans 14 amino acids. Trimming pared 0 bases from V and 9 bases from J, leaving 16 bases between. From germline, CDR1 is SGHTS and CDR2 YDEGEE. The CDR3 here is CASSLDSDGTGQYF. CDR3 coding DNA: TGTGCCAGCAGCTTGGATTCGGATGGAACAGGGCAGTACTTC. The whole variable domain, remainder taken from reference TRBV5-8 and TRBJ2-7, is EAGVTQSPTHLIKTRGQQATLRCSPISGHTSVYWYQQALGLGLQFLLWYDEGEERNRGNFPPRFSGRQFPNYSSELNVNALELEDSALYLCASSLDSDGTGQYFGPGTRLTVT.

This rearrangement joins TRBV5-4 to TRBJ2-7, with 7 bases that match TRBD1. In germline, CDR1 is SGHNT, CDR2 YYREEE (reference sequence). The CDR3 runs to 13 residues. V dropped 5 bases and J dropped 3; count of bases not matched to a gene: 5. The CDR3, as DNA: TGTGCCAGCAGTCGGGACAGCTACTACGAGCAGTACTTC. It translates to CASSRDSYYEQYF.